This TCR beta chain was identified in a study of cytomegalovirus exposure and HLA in healthy donors. At the level of the study: Out of approximately 170 million T cells, an earlier analysis found roughly 100 million unique TCR beta sequences in total.

PCR was performed using 60 Vbeta and 13 Jbeta primers. Using immunoSEQ multiplex PCR, the repertoire was profiled, and TCRdb retains in-frame clones only, with some absent. The sample table includes approximately 170,000 clones. These donors counted as nominally healthy when sampled, but unrecorded immune exposures were likely. Germline values: CDR1 KGHSH, CDR2 LQKENI. The V segment lost 3 bases and the J segment 3 bases; nucleotides outside the gene matches: 4. This CDR3 has 15 residues. V is TRBV18 and J is TRBJ1-1; 10 bases fit TRBD1. Specimen: PBMCs. This clonotype originated in a woman aged 18-30 years in good health and CMV-seropositive. Here the CDR3 reads CASSPLGTGDTEAFF. DNA of the CDR3: TGTGCCAGCTCACCTCTCGGGACAGGGGACACTGAAGCTTTCTTT.